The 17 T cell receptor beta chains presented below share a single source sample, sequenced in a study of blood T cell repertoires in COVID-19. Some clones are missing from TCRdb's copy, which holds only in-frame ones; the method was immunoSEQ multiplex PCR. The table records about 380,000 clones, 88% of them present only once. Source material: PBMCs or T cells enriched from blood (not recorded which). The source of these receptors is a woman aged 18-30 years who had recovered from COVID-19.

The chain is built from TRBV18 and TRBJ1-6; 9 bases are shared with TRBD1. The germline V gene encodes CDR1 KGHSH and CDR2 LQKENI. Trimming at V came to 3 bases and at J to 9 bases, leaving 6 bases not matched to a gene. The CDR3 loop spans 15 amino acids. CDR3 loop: CASSPADRGGSPLHF. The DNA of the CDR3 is TGTGCCAGCTCACCGGCGGACAGGGGAGGTTCACCCCTCCACTTT.

The CDR3: CASSPKDGNYEQYF. The CDR3 DNA is TGTGCCAGCAGCCCGAAGGACGGGAACTACGAGCAGTACTTC. The chain has TRBV7-9 and TRBJ2-7; D may be TRBD2 (5 bases). The CDR3 contains 14 residues. Between the trimmed V and J ends, which lost 5 bases and 3 bases, there was a span of 14 bases. CDR1 is SEHNR, CDR2 FQNEAQ, per germline (reference sequence).

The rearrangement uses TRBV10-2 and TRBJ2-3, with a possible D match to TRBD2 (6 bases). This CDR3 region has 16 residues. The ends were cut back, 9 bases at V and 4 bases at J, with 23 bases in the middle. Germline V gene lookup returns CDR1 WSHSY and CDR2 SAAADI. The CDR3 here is CASFPGGVAVADTQYF. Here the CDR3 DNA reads TGCGCCAGTTTCCCGGGCGGGGTAGCTGTGGCAGATACGCAGTATTTT.

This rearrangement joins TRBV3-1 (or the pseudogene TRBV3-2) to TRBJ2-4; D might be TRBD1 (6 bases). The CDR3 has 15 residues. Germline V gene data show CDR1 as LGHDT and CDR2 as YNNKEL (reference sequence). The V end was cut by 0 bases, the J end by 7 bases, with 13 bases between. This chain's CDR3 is CASSQDPTGQNIQYF. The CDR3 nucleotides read TGTGCCAGCAGCCAAGATCCCACAGGGCAGAACATTCAGTACTTC.

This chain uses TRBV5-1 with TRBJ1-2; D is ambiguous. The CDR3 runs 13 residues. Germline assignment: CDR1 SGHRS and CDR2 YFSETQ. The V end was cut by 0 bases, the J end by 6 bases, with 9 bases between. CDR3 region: CASSLAGRDGYTF. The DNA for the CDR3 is TGCGCCAGCAGCTTGGCGGGGAGGGATGGCTACACCTTC.

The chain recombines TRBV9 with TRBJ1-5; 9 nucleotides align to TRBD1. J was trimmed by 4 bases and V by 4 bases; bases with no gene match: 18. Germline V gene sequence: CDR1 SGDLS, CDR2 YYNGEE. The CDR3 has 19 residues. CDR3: CASSSHPGGTGTGNQPQHF. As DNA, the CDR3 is TGTGCCAGCAGCTCACACCCCGGGGGTACCGGGACAGGGAATCAGCCCCAGCATTTT.

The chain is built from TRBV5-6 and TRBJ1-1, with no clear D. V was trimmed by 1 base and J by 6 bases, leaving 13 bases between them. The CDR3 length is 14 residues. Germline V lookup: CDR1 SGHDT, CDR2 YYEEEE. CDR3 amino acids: CASSLPWAYAEAFF. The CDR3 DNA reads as TGTGCCAGCAGCTTGCCCTGGGCGTACGCTGAAGCTTTCTTT.

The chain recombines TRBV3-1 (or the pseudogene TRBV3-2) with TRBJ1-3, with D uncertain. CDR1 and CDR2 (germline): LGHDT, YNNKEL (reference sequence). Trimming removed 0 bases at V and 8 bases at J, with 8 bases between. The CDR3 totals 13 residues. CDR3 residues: CASSQDLGDTIYF. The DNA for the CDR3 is TGTGCCAGCAGCCAAGATTTGGGAGACACCATATATTTT.

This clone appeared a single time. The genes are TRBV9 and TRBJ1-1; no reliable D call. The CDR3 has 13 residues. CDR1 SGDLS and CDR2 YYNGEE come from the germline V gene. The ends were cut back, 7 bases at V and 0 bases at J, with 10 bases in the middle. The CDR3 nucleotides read TGTGCCAGCGCGGGGATTGTGAACACTGAAGCTTTCTTT. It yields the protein CASAGIVNTEAFF.

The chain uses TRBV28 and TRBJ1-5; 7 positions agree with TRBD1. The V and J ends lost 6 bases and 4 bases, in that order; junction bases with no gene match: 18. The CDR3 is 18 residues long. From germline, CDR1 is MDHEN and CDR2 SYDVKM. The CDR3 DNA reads TGTGCCAGCAGCCGGACGGGACAGCCAGGAGGGAGTAATCAGCCCCAGCATTTT. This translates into CASSRTGQPGGSNQPQHF.

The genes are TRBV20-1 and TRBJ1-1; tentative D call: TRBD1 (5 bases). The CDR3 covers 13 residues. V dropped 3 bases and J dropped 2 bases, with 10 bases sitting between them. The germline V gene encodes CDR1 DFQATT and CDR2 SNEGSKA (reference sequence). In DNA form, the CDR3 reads TGCAGTGCTAGTCGGCAGGGAAACACTGAAGCTTTCTTT. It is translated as CSASRQGNTEAFF.

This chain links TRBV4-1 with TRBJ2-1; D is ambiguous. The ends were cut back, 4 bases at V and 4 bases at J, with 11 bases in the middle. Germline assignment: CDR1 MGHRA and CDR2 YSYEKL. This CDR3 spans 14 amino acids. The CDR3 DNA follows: TGCGCCAGCAGCCTCACACCAGAATACAATGAGCAGTTCTTC. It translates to CASSLTPEYNEQFF.

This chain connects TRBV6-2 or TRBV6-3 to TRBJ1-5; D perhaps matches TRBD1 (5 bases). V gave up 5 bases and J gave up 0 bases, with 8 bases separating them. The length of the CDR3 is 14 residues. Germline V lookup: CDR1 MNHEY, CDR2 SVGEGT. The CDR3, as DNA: TGTGCCAGCAGTGACAGAAATAGCAATCAGCCCCAGCATTTT. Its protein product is CASSDRNSNQPQHF.

The CDR3: CASSPGPGGAMNTEAFF. CDR3 DNA: TGCGCCAGCAGCCCGGGACCCGGGGGGGCCATGAACACTGAAGCTTTCTTT. The chain carries TRBV4-1 and TRBJ1-1; D might be TRBD1 (6 bases). CDR3 length equals 17 residues. The V gene lost 4 bases and the J gene lost 0 bases, with 18 bases spanning the gap. CDR1 and CDR2 (germline): MGHRA, YSYEKL.

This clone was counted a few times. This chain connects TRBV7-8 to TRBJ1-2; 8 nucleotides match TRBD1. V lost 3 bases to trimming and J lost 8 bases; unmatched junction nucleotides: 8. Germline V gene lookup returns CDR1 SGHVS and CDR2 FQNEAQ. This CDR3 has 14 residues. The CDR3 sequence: CASSFGQGASGYTF. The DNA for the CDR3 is TGTGCCAGCAGCTTCGGGCAGGGGGCCAGCGGCTACACCTTC.

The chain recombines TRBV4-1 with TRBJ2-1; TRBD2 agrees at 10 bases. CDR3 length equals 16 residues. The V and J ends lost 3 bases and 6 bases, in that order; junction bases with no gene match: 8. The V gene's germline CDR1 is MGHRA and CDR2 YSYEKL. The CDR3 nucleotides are TGCGCCAGCAGCCACCTAGCTAGCGGGGGCTCCAATGAGCAGTTCTTC. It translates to CASSHLASGGSNEQFF.

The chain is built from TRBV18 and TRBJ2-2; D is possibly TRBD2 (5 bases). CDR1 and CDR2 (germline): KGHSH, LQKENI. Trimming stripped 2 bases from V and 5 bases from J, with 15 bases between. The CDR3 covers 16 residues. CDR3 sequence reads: CASSPSQPGGTGELFF. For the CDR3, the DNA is TGTGCCAGCTCACCATCGCAGCCAGGCGGGACCGGGGAGCTGTTTTTT.